The 25 T cell receptor beta chains in this list originate from one sample, sequenced in a study of CD8+ T cells in alopecia areata. Extracted RNA was reverse transcribed, and the resulting cDNA served as sequencing template. Libraries were prepared by immunoSEQ multiplex PCR; TCRdb keeps only in-frame clonotypes and omits some of them. The sample includes about 220,000 clones, under 75% of them seen just once. Documented treatment: oral pan-JAK inhibitor, 5-10 mg twice daily. Sequences were derived from CD4+ T cells sorted from blood, sampled at week 4, from a patient treated with tofacitinib. Source of these receptors: a human donor with alopecia areata.

The V and J genes are TRBV11-2 and TRBJ2-7; possibly TRBD2 for D (6 bases). Germline V gives CDR1 SGHAT, CDR2 FQNNGV. V was trimmed by 3 bases and J by 1 base, leaving 7 bases between them. CDR3 size: 13 residues. The CDR3 DNA reads TGTGCCAGCAGCTTTGCGGGGTCCTACGAGCAGTACTTC. It specifies CASSFAGSYEQYF.

The V gene is TRBV11-3, the J gene TRBJ1-1, with D possibly matching TRBD1 (5 bases). Germline loops: CDR1 SGHNT, CDR2 YENEEA. CDR3 length: 13 amino acids. V was pared by 7 bases and J by 0 bases, with 9 bases between. CDR3 sequence (DNA): TGTGCCAGCACCAGGGCTTTGAACACTGAAGCTTTCTTT. Protein product: CASTRALNTEAFF. The full variable domain, completed using reference TRBV11-3 and TRBJ1-1, is EAGVVQSPRYKIIEKKQPVAFWCNPISGHNTLYWYLQNLGQGPELLIRYENEEAVDDSQLPKDRFSAERLKGVDSTLKIQPAELGDSAVYLCASTRALNTEAFFGQGTRLTVV.

This clone showed up just a few times. The V and J genes are TRBV27 and TRBJ1-2; a weak D match, TRBD1 (5 bases). V was clipped by 3 bases and J by 1 base, with 18 bases between them. This CDR3 comprises 17 residues. Germline V gene data show CDR1 as MNHEY and CDR2 as SMNVEV (reference sequence). The CDR3 reads CASSLDGALALNYGYTF. CDR3 nucleotides: TGTGCCAGCAGTTTGGATGGGGCGCTCGCCCTTAACTATGGCTACACCTTC.

This clone was seen at least ten times. J is TRBJ2-7 and V is TRBV4-3, with 7 bases that match TRBD1. Trimming cost V 0 bases and J 1 base; bases outside gene matches: 3. This CDR3 contains 15 residues. Germline CDR1 and CDR2: LGHNA and YSLEER. CDR3 sequence: CASSQEGQSSYEQYF. DNA for the CDR3: TGCGCCAGCAGCCAAGAGGGACAGTCATCCTACGAGCAGTACTTC.

The chain uses TRBV30 and TRBJ1-1; possible D gene TRBD1, 5 bases. Deletions cut 0 bases from V and 5 bases from J, with 13 bases between. The CDR3 runs to 14 residues. CDR1 and CDR2 (germline): GTSNPN, SVGIG (reference sequence). The CDR3 DNA reads TGTGCCTGGAGTGTACTGGGGGGAGGGACTGAAGCTTTCTTT. Translating it yields CAWSVLGGGTEAFF.

This clone was seen more than once but under ten times. The rearrangement links TRBV7-9 to TRBJ1-2; a weak D match, TRBD1 (5 bases). The V end lost 2 bases, the J end lost 6 bases, and 10 bases lay between the germline ends. This CDR3 region has 13 residues. In germline, CDR1 is SEHNR, CDR2 FQNEAQ (reference sequence). CDR3 bases: TGTGCCAGCAGCTTAAGGAGAGGGGATGGCTACACCTTC. Translated, it gives CASSLRRGDGYTF.

The chain is built from TRBV7-2 and TRBJ2-1; D is ambiguous. The CDR3 covers 10 residues. Germline V lookup: CDR1 SGHTA, CDR2 FQGNSA. V lost 8 bases and J 5 bases, leaving 4 bases between the germline ends. CDR3 in amino acids: CASGHNEQFF. The DNA of the CDR3 is TGTGCCAGCGGCCACAATGAGCAGTTCTTC.

Turning to this clone: The identical CDR3 is also encoded by other nucleotide sequences in the sample. J is TRBJ1-1 and V is TRBV29-1; D possibly corresponds to TRBD1 (5 bases). The CDR3 sequence is 13 residues long. CDR1 and CDR2 from the germline V gene are SQVTM and ANQGSEA. The V end lost 6 bases, the J end lost 2 bases, and 13 bases lay between the germline ends. The CDR3 region has the DNA TGCAGCGTCTCGGGACGGCTTAACACTGAAGCTTTCTTT. It translates to CSVSGRLNTEAFF. Combining the CDR3 with reference TRBV29-1 and TRBJ1-1 gives the whole variable domain SAVISQKPSRDICQRGTSLTIQCQVDSQVTMMFWYRQQPGQSLTLIATANQGSEATYESGFVIDKFPISRPNLTFSTLTVSNMSPEDSSIYLCSVSGRLNTEAFFGQGTRLTVV.

This chain connects TRBV19 to TRBJ1-5; D gene unclear. V gave up 3 bases and J gave up 8 bases, with 14 bases separating them. This CDR3 region has 14 residues. Germline V gives CDR1 LNHDA, CDR2 SQIVND (reference sequence). CDR3 protein: CASSIRTLTEPQHF. The CDR3 nucleotides are TGTGCCAGTAGTATCCGGACCTTGACGGAGCCCCAGCATTTT.

V usage is TRBV29-1 and J usage is TRBJ2-3; the match to TRBD1 covers 8 bases. Germline values: CDR1 SQVTM, CDR2 ANQGSEA. Trimming cost V 8 bases and J 4 bases; bases outside gene matches: 5. The CDR3 runs 12 residues. DNA of the CDR3: TGCAGCCTTAGGACAGGGTCAGATACGCAGTATTTT. Its protein product is CSLRTGSDTQYF.

In nucleotides, the CDR3 is TGTGCCAGCAGTGAAGTGGTCGAGCAGTACTTC. Translating gives CASSEVVEQYF. The chain is built from TRBV6-1 and TRBJ2-7, with D unclear. The V end was cut by 1 base, the J end by 6 bases, with 4 bases between. Germline values: CDR1 MNHNS, CDR2 SASEGT. The CDR3 is 11 amino acids.

Regarding this clone: The sample holds other DNA sequences that translate to the same CDR3. The chain couples TRBV30 to TRBJ1-5; unclear D gene. This CDR3 has 13 amino acids. The germline V gene encodes CDR1 GTSNPN and CDR2 SVGIG (reference sequence). The ends were cut back, 1 base at V and 3 bases at J, with 7 bases in the middle. The CDR3 spells CAWSDGVNQPQHF. DNA for the CDR3: TGTGCCTGGAGTGATGGGGTCAATCAGCCCCAGCATTTT.

This chain's CDR3 is CASSVAPTASTSGYTF. In nucleotides, the CDR3 is TGTGCCAGCAGCGTAGCCCCGACAGCCTCAACGAGTGGCTACACCTTC. The V and J genes are TRBV9 and TRBJ1-2, with D possibly matching TRBD1 (5 bases). This CDR3 spans 16 amino acids. Germline V lookup: CDR1 SGDLS, CDR2 YYNGEE. V was trimmed by 0 bases and J by 7 bases, leaving 19 bases between them.

The J gene is TRBJ1-5, the V gene TRBV23-1; a weak D match, TRBD1 (6 bases). Being an ORF, TRBV23-1 has a function that is uncertain. This CDR3 spans 16 amino acids. The V and J ends lost 3 bases and 0 bases respectively, with 12 bases between them. The CDR3 loop reads CASSHNTGYSNQPQHF. CDR3 sequence (DNA): TGCGCCAGCAGTCATAACACAGGGTATAGCAATCAGCCCCAGCATTTT.

V is TRBV7-9 and J is TRBJ1-4; D uncertain. V dropped 5 bases and J dropped 5 bases, with 12 bases sitting between them. This CDR3 is built from 14 residues. Germline V lookup: CDR1 SEHNR, CDR2 FQNEAQ (reference sequence). The CDR3 nucleotides read TGTGCCAGCAGCCCGGGAGCCCCCAATGAAAAACTGTTTTTT. Its translation: CASSPGAPNEKLFF.

This rearrangement joins TRBV29-1 to TRBJ1-1, with D hard to call. From germline, CDR1 is SQVTM and CDR2 ANQGSEA. V was cut by 5 bases and J by 1 base, with 8 bases left in between. This CDR3 contains 12 residues. DNA of the CDR3: TGCAGCGTTTCCCCCAGGAACACTGAAGCTTTCTTT. Protein: CSVSPRNTEAFF.

The count of this clone is one. The chain is built from TRBV5-6 and TRBJ2-7; a weak D match, TRBD1 (6 bases). The CDR3 consists of 15 residues. From germline, CDR1 is SGHDT and CDR2 YYEEEE. Trimming pared 3 bases from V and 0 bases from J, leaving 13 bases between. CDR3 sequence (DNA): TGTGCCAGCAGCTATATCCGGGACATCTCCTACGAGCAGTACTTC. Translated: CASSYIRDISYEQYF.

This clone came up a few times. The chain has TRBV18 and TRBJ1-3; the D is unclear. With 5 bases removed from V and 0 bases from J, the gap between germline ends came to 8 bases. The CDR3 extends over 14 amino acids. Germline V gives CDR1 KGHSH, CDR2 LQKENI. The CDR3: CASSIADSGNTIYF. CDR3 nucleotides: TGTGCCAGCTCAATCGCCGACTCTGGAAACACCATATATTTT.

This chain joins TRBV5-1 and TRBJ2-7; TRBD1 or TRBD2 may be the D gene (5 bases each). The CDR3 consists of 16 residues. CDR1 and CDR2 from the germline V gene are SGHRS and YFSETQ. Trimming removed 0 bases at V and 0 bases at J, with 13 bases between. CDR3 amino acids: CASSLVTGALSYEQYF. The CDR3 DNA sequence: TGCGCCAGCAGCTTGGTTACCGGGGCCCTCTCCTACGAGCAGTACTTC.

CDR3 DNA sequence: TGTGCCGGGGCCCTCTCCGATATTCAGTACTTC. Its translation is CAGALSDIQYF. V gene TRBV2 combines with J gene TRBJ2-4, with D maybe TRBD1 (5 bases). CDR3 size: 11 residues. The V end was cut by 11 bases, the J end by 10 bases, with 15 bases between. From germline, CDR1 is SNHLY and CDR2 FYNNEI.

The gene calls are TRBV2 and TRBJ1-2, with TRBD1 matching over 8 bases. Germline CDR1 SNHLY, CDR2 FYNNEI. V shed 7 bases, J shed 7 bases, and the junction held 5 bases outside the gene matches. The CDR3 consists of 12 residues. The CDR3 coding sequence is TGTGCCAGCACAGGGACAGGCAGTGGCTACACCTTC. This codes for CASTGTGSGYTF.

This chain joins TRBV5-1 and TRBJ2-5, with D possibly matching TRBD2 (6 bases). Germline V gives CDR1 SGHRS, CDR2 YFSETQ. This CDR3 comprises 13 residues. Deletions cut 4 bases from V and 0 bases from J, with 7 bases between. CDR3 sequence: CASSGGDQETQYF. In DNA form, the CDR3 reads TGCGCCAGCAGCGGAGGGGACCAAGAGACCCAGTACTTC.

CDR3 in amino acids: CATSRASGDGEQFF. The CDR3, as DNA: TGTGCCACCAGCAGAGCTAGCGGGGACGGGGAGCAGTTCTTC. The V and J genes are TRBV15 and TRBJ2-1, with TRBD2 identical over 9 bases. Trimming at V came to 1 base and at J to 10 bases, leaving 5 bases not matched to a gene. The length of the CDR3 is 14 residues. The germline V gene has CDR1 LNHNV and CDR2 YYDKDF (reference sequence).

The chain combines TRBV29-1 with TRBJ1-1; no firm D call. Germline assignment: CDR1 SQVTM and CDR2 ANQGSEA. The V end lost 6 bases, the J end lost 0 bases, and 14 bases lay between the germline ends. The CDR3 totals 14 residues. Here the CDR3 DNA reads TGCAGCGTCCGAGATCGGTACCTGAACACTGAAGCTTTCTTT. This encodes CSVRDRYLNTEAFF.

This clone was recorded once. The J gene is TRBJ2-1, the V gene TRBV5-1; 8 bases fit TRBD2. CDR3 length: 18 residues. The J segment lost 8 bases and the V segment lost 0 bases, leaving 16 bases of the junction unmatched. Germline values: CDR1 SGHRS, CDR2 YFSETQ. The CDR3 region is CASSLGRVGAGARDEQFF. CDR3 in DNA: TGCGCCAGCAGCTTGGGGCGAGTTGGAGCGGGGGCCCGAGATGAGCAGTTCTTC.